The 10 T cell receptor beta chains given below trace back to one sample, sequenced in a study of cytomegalovirus exposure and HLA in healthy donors. PCR primers comprised 60 Vbeta and 13 Jbeta primers. Sequencing used immunoSEQ multiplex PCR; TCRdb keeps in-frame clones, though not all of them. The repertoire has about 140,000 clones, 73% of them found once; the top ten carry about 15%. Sample: PBMCs. These receptors were taken from a human donor in good health.

The rearrangement uses TRBV30 and TRBJ2-5; TRBD2 agrees at 10 bases. CDR3 size: 14 residues. Germline V lookup: CDR1 GTSNPN, CDR2 SVGIG (reference sequence). The J segment lost 5 bases and the V segment lost 3 bases, leaving 6 bases of the junction unmatched. The CDR3 is CAWRSGRAGETQYF. The CDR3 coding sequence is TGTGCCTGGAGGAGCGGGAGGGCCGGGGAGACCCAGTACTTC.

The J gene is TRBJ2-7, the V gene TRBV28; 10 nucleotides line up with TRBD1. Germline assignment: CDR1 MDHEN and CDR2 SYDVKM. The CDR3 contains 17 residues. Trimming cost V 4 bases and J 4 bases; bases outside gene matches: 13. CDR3 DNA sequence: TGTGCCAGCAGTTCCATTCTGGGACAGGGGATTCCTTACGAGCAGTACTTC. Amino acids: CASSSILGQGIPYEQYF.

The gene calls are TRBV29-1 and TRBJ2-7, with 8 bases aligning to TRBD2. J was trimmed by 5 bases and V by 8 bases; bases with no gene match: 11. Germline V gene data show CDR1 as SQVTM and CDR2 as ANQGSEA. This CDR3 is 13 amino acids long. This chain's CDR3 is CSTRGGSSDEQYF. The CDR3 nucleotides read TGCAGCACCCGGGGGGGCAGTAGCGACGAGCAGTACTTC.

This clone was counted a single time. The junction and the germline gene differ at one end; a read error may be behind it. The same CDR3 is also encoded by other DNA sequences in this sample. The chain couples TRBV19 to TRBJ2-2; perhaps TRBD2 as D (6 bases). The germline gives CDR1 LNHDA, CDR2 SQIVND (reference sequence). The CDR3 consists of 13 residues. CDR3 sequence (DNA): TGCGCCAGTATCACTAGCTACACCGGGGAGCTGTTTTTT. Translated: CASITSYTGELFF.

The chain uses TRBV7-3 and TRBJ2-1, with 10 positions matching TRBD2. The germline gives CDR1 SGHTA, CDR2 FQGTGA. The CDR3 runs 17 residues. With V trimmed by 3 bases and J by 5 bases, 10 bases remained unmatched. CDR3 DNA sequence: TGTGCCAGCAGCTTTACCCCTAGCGGGAGATACAACAATGAGCAGTTCTTC. It specifies CASSFTPSGRYNNEQFF.

The chain links TRBV2 to TRBJ2-3; possibly TRBD2 for D (7 bases). Germline V gene data show CDR1 as SNHLY and CDR2 as FYNNEI. The germline V and J ends were trimmed by 9 bases and 4 bases, with 17 bases remaining between them. This CDR3 is built from 14 residues. The CDR3 DNA reads TGTGCCAGTGGGTTGGGGGGGGGCCCAGATACGCAGTATTTT. It codes for CASGLGGGPDTQYF.

V is TRBV10-1 and J is TRBJ2-3, with D perhaps matching TRBD2 (5 bases). This CDR3 is 17 amino acids long. Germline-derived CDR1 and CDR2 are WNHNN and SYGVQD (reference sequence). Trimming stripped 3 bases from V and 2 bases from J, with 18 bases between. CDR3 sequence: CASSEGRGLGFTDTQYF. The CDR3 DNA reads as TGCGCCAGCAGTGAAGGACGAGGGCTCGGTTTCACAGATACGCAGTATTTT.

This clone was counted between two and nine times. The J gene is TRBJ1-1, the V gene TRBV7-9; D not resolved. Germline loops: CDR1 SEHNR, CDR2 FQNEAQ (reference sequence). The CDR3 has 10 amino acids. Trimming removed 3 bases at V and 7 bases at J, with 3 bases between. The CDR3 sequence is CASSFSEAFF. In DNA, the CDR3 is TGTGCCAGCAGCTTCAGTGAAGCTTTCTTT. Complete variable domain (other parts from reference TRBV7-9 and TRBJ1-1): DTGVSQNPRHKITKRGQNVTFRCDPISEHNRLYWYRQTLGQGPEFLTYFQNEAQLEKSRLLSDRFSAERPKGSFSTLEIQRTEQGDSAMYLCASSFSEAFFGQGTRLTVV.

This chain connects TRBV29-1 to TRBJ2-4, with TRBD1 identical over 7 bases. The V gene end was trimmed by 1 base and the J gene end by 7 bases; junction bases not matched to a gene: 4. The CDR3 spans 13 residues. In germline, CDR1 is SQVTM, CDR2 ANQGSEA. CDR3 region: CSVEGQGVNIQYF. In DNA form, the CDR3 reads TGCAGCGTTGAAGGCCAGGGGGTGAACATTCAGTACTTC.

The chain is built from TRBV5-5 and TRBJ2-5; 10 positions agree with TRBD2. V was clipped by 5 bases and J by 5 bases; unmatched bases: 9. Germline CDR1 SGHKS, CDR2 YYEKEE (reference sequence). The CDR3 totals 15 residues. As DNA, the CDR3 is TGTGCCAGCAGATACGGCCAGCGGGGGGGTGAGACCCAGTACTTC. This sequence encodes CASRYGQRGGETQYF.